This T cell receptor (beta chain) stems from a study of T-cell memory formation after mild COVID-19. TCRdb recomputed calls from the 5' RACE reads with MiXCR, one row per CDR3 protein. The sample contains roughly 190,000 distinct CDR3 sequences, over 9.5% of which appear only once. CDR3 length equals 15 residues. Germline loops: CDR1 DFQATT, CDR2 SNEGSKA (reference sequence). V lost 1 base to trimming and J lost 1 base, with 13 bases between them. The chain combines TRBV20-1 with TRBJ1-1, with D maybe TRBD1 (5 bases). The sample taken for sequencing was PBMCs or a T cell subset sorted from them (not recorded which). The origin of this receptor is a young man who had mild COVID-19 (a few samples of this study predate the infection). Cell type and time point are not known. As DNA, the CDR3 is TGCAGTGCTAGAGGGGGGGAGGCGGCGAACACTGAAGCTTTCTTT. Translation gives CSARGGEAANTEAFF.